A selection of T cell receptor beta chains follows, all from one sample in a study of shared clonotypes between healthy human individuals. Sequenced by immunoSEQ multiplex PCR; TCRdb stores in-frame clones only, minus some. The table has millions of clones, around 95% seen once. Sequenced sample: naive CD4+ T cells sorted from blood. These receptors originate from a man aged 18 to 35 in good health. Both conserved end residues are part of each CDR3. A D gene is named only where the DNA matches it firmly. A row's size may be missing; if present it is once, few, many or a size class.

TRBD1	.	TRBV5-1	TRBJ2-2	TGCGCCAGCAGCTTGTTGACAGGGGGGCCCACCGGGGAGCTGTTTTTT	CASSLLTGGPTGELFF
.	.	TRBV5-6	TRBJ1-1	TGTGCCAGCAGCCTAGTTGGAGGGCTTTCTGAAGCTTTCTTT	CASSLVGGLSEAFF
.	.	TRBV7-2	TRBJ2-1	TGTGCCAGCAGTATTGGGACGCTGGCTTTTATTGAGCAGTTCTTC	CASSIGTLAFIEQFF
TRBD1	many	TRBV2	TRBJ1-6	TGTGCCAGCAAACCGGGACAGCAAAATTCACCCCTCCACTTT	CASKPGQQNSPLHF
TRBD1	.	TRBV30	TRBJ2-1	TGTGCCTGGCGGCAACAGGGGGCCGATGAGCAGTTCTTC	CAWRQQGADEQFF
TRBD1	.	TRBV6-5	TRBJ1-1	TGTGCCAGCAAGGCGCTCACAGGGGAAACTGAAGCTTTCTTT	CASKALTGETEAFF
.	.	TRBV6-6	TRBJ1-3	TGTGCCAGCAGTTACTCGTCGAGTGCTGGAAACACCATATATTTT	CASSYSSSAGNTIYF
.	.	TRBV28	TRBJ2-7	TGTGCCAGCAGCCCATTCGGGGTTTTCTACGAGCAGTACTTC	CASSPFGVFYEQYF
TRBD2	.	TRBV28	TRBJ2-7	TGTGCCAGCAGTGAACTAGCGGGAGAACGCGAGCAGTACTTC	CASSELAGEREQYF
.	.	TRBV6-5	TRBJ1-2	TGTGCCAGCAGGGGGAGCGACAGGCCCCTCTATGGCTACACCTTC	CASRGSDRPLYGYTF
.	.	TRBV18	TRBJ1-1	TGTGCCAGCTCACCGACGGAGCGGAACACTGAAGCTTTCTTT	CASSPTERNTEAFF
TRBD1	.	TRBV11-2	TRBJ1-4	TGTGCCAGCAGCTTAGATGGGAACAGGGGCAATGAAAAACTGTTTTTT	CASSLDGNRGNEKLFF
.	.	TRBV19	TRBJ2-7	TGTGCCAGTAGTTCGAGCCAGGGCCTAGGATCCTACGAGCAGTACTTC	CASSSSQGLGSYEQYF
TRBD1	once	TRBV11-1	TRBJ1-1	TGTGCCAGCAGCTCCCGCCCAGGGGGGGAGAACACTGAAGCTTTCTTT	CASSSRPGGENTEAFF
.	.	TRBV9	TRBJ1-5	TGTGCCAGCAGCGTAGATGTTTCGGGTCCCCAGCATTTT	CASSVDVSGPQHF
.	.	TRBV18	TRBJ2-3	TGTGCCAGCTCACCAGGGGTACCACAGGCCGCAGATACGCAGTATTTT	CASSPGVPQAADTQYF
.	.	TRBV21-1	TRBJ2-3	TGTGCCAGCAGCACCCAGACTAGCGGGAGGTGGCTGGGCACAGATACGCAGTATTTT	CASSTQTSGRWLGTDTQYF
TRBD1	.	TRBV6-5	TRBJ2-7	TGTGCCAGCAGTTCTAGAGGGGGCAACGAGCAGTACTTC	CASSSRGGNEQYF
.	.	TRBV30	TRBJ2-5	TGTGCCTGCATTTCCCAGACCCAGTACTTC	CACISQTQYF
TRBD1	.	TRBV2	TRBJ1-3	TGTGCCAGCAGTGAACGTTCGGGACAGGGAAACACCATATATTTT	CASSERSGQGNTIYF
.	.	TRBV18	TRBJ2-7	TGTGCCAGCTCTCCGGGGACGGAGAACGAGCAGTACTTC	CASSPGTENEQYF
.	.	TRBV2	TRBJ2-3	TGTGCCAGCAAGATAGATGCTAGCACAGATACGCAGTATTTT	CASKIDASTDTQYF
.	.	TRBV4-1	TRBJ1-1	TGCGCCAGCAGCAAAGGTATGAACACTGAAGCTTTCTTT	CASSKGMNTEAFF
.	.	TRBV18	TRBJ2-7	TGTGCCAGCTCACGGGTAGGTGCGGGCAGCTACGAGCAGTACTTC	CASSRVGAGSYEQYF
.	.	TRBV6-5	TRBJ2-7	TGTGCCAGCAGTTACGAGAGGGGGGGGAACCACGAGCAGTACTTC	CASSYERGGNHEQYF
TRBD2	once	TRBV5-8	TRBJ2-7	TGTGCCAGCTACCGGGGGGGACTAGCGACCTACGAGCAGTACTTC	CASYRGGLATYEQYF
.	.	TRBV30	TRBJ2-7	TGTGCCTGGAGTAGGGGACACGAGCAGTACTTC	CAWSRGHEQYF
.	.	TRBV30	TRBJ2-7	TGTGCCTGGAGTGGATCCGGGACCCGACGCGACGAGCAGTACTTC	CAWSGSGTRRDEQYF
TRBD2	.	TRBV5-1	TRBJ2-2	TGCGCCAGCAGCTTGGAGGGGACTAGCGGGAGTTATGGGGACACCGGGGAGCTGTTTTTT	CASSLEGTSGSYGDTGELFF
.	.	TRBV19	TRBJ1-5	TGTGCCAGTAGTATGGTGGGGGGGGCTTACCAGCCCCAGCATTTT	CASSMVGGAYQPQHF
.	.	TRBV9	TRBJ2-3	TGTGCCAGCAGCGTAGTCAGGACCGGGGAATATGTTACGCAGTATTTT	CASSVVRTGEYVTQYF
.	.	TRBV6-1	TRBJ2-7	TGTGCCAGCGCCCGGACGGGCCAAACGACCTACGAGCAGTACTTC	CASARTGQTTYEQYF
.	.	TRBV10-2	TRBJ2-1	TGCGCCAGCAGTGAGATATGGGGGTATGAGCAGTTCTTC	CASSEIWGYEQFF
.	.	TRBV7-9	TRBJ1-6	TGTGCCAGCAGCCGCGCGGGGGGCTATTCACCCCTCCACTTT	CASSRAGGYSPLHF
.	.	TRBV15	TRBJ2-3	TGTGCCACCAGCGCCAGGTGGGGATCCACAGATACGCAGTATTTT	CATSARWGSTDTQYF
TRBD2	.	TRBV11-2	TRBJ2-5	TGTGCCAGCAGCTTAGGACTAGCGGGGGCGGTGGAGACCCAGTACTTC	CASSLGLAGAVETQYF
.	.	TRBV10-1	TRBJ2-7	TGCGCCAGCCGACGTACCCCGGGACAAGACTACGAGCAGTACTTC	CASRRTPGQDYEQYF
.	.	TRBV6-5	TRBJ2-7	TGTGCCAGCAGTTCCGCGGGAACCTACTACGAGCAGTACTTC	CASSSAGTYYEQYF
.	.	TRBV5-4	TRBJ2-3	TGTGCCAGCAGCCGGGACTCCGTGGGTACGCAGTATTTT	CASSRDSVGTQYF
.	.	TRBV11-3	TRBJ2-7	TGTGCCAGCAGCCTCGACAGGAGCTCCTACGAGCAGTACTTC	CASSLDRSSYEQYF
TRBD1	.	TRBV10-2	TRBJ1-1	TGCGCCAGCAGGGCCGGGACAGCGAACACTGAAGCTTTCTTT	CASRAGTANTEAFF
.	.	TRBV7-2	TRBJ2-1	TGTGCCAGCAGCTCCGGGGGTAGCTCCTACAATGAGCAGTTCTTC	CASSSGGSSYNEQFF